What follows describes a single T cell receptor (beta chain). Its specificity is unknown. The data stem from a study of cytomegalovirus exposure and HLA in healthy donors. Findings of the study overall: Researchers reported that three CMV-associated chains were confirmed in vitro as CMV antigen-specific. Presence/absence analyses treated sequencing depth as roughly uniform across donors. About 87% or about 30% of the time was how often most TCR beta V segments were productive, according to an earlier analysis.

The PCR ran on 60 Vbeta and 13 Jbeta primers. Measured with immunoSEQ multiplex PCR; TCRdb has only the in-frame clones, and not every one. Found here are some 180,000 clones; the top ten clones hold approximately 6.5%. The CDR3 totals 15 residues. V was clipped by 6 bases and J by 4 bases; unmatched bases: 7. CDR1 and CDR2 (germline): SNHLY, FYNNEI. Specimen: PBMCs. The chain joins TRBV2 to TRBJ1-4; 8 positions match TRBD1. The origin of this receptor is a young man in good health and CMV-seronegative. CDR3: CASRLLQGGNEKLFF. The CDR3 DNA is TGTGCCAGCAGACTCTTACAGGGGGGTAATGAAAAACTGTTTTTT. Supplemented by reference TRBV2 and TRBJ1-4, the full variable domain reads EPEVTQTPSHQVTQMGQEVILRCVPISNHLYFYWYRQILGQKVEFLVSFYNNEISEKSEIFDDQFSVERPDGSNFTLKIRSTKLEDSAMYFCASRLLQGGNEKLFFGSGTQLSVL.